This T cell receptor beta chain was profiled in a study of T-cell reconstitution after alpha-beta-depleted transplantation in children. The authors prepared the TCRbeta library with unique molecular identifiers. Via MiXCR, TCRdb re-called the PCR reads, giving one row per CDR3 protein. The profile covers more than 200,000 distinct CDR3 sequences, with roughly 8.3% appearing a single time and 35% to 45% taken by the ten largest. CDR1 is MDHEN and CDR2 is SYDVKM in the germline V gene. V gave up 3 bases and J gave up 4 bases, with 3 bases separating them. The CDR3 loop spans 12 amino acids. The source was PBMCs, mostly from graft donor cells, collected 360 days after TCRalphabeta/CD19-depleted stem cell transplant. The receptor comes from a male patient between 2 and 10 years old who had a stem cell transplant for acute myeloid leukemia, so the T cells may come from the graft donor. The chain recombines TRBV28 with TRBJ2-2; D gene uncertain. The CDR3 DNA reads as TGTGCCAGCAGTTTCTCCACCGGGGAGCTGTTTTTT. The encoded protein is CASSFSTGELFF.